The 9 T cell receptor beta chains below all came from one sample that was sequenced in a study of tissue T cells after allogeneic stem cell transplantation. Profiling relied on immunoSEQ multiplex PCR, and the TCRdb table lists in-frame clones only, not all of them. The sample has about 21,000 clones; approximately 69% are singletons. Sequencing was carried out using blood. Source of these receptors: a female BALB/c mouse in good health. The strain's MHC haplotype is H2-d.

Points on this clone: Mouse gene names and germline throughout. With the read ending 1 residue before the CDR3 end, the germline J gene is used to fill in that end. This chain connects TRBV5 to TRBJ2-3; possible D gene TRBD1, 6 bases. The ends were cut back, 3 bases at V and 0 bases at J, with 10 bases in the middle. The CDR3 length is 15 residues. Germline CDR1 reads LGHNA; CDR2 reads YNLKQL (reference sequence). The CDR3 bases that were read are TGTGCCAGCAGCCACGGGACAACTAGTGCAGAAACGCTGTAT. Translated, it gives CASSHGTTSAETLY. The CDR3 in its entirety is CASSHGTTSAETLYF.

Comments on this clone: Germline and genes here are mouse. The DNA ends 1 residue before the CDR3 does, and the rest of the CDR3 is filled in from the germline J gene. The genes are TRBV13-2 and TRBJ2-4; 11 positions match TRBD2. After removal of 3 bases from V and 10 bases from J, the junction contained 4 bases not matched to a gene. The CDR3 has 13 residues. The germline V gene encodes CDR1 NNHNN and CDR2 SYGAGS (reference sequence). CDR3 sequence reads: CASGARDWGPLYF. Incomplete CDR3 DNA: TGTGCCAGCGGTGCCCGGGACTGGGGGCCCTTGTAC.

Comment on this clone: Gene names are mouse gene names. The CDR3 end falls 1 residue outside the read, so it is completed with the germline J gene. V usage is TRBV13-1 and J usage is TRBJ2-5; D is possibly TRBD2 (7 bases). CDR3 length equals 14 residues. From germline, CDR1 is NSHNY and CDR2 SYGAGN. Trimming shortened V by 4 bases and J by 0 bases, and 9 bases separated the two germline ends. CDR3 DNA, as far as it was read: TGTGCCAGCAGTAGGGGGGGAAACCAAGACACCCAGTAC. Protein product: CASSRGGNQDTQY. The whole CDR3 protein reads CASSRGGNQDTQYF.

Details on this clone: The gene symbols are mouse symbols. The part of the CDR3 DNA that was read is TGTGCCAGCAGCCATAGGGGCCGTCAAAACACCTTGTAC. Amino acids: CASSHRGRQNTLY. The entire CDR3 protein reads CASSHRGRQNTLYF. The chain has TRBV2 and TRBJ2-4, with D perhaps assigned TRBD1 or TRBD2 (5 bases each). The CDR3 is cut off 1 residue early in the read; its end comes from the germline J gene. Per germline, CDR1 LGHNA and CDR2 YSYQKL. The CDR3 extends over 14 amino acids. V was cut by 3 bases and J by 1 base, with 8 bases left in between.

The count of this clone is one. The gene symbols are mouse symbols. CDR3 protein: CASSINWGGSAETLYF. The CDR3 DNA, read in part, is TGTGCCAGCAGTATAAACTGGGGGGGCTCTGCAGAAACGCTGTAT. This sequence joins TRBV19 and TRBJ2-3, with 11 bases matching TRBD2. The CDR3 goes on 1 residue after the read ends, and that part is filled in from the germline J gene. The germline CDR1 and CDR2 sequences are FNHDT and SITEND (reference sequence). With V trimmed by 1 base and J by 2 bases, 3 bases remained unmatched. CDR3 length equals 16 residues.

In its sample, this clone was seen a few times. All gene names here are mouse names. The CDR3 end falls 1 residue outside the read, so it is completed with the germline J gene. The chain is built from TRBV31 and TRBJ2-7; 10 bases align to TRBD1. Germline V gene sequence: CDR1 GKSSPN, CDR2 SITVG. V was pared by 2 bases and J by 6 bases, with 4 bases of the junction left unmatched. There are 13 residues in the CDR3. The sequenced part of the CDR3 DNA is TGTGCCTGGAGTAACCGGGACAGGGGTGAACAGTAC. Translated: CAWSNRDRGEQY. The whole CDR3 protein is CAWSNRDRGEQYF. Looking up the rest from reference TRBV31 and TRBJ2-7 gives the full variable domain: AQTIHQWPVAEIKAVGSPLSLGCTIKGKSSPNLYWYWQATGGTLQQLFYSITVGQVESVVQLNLSASRPKDDQFILSTEKLLLSHSGFYLCAWSNRDRGEQYFGPGTRLTVL.

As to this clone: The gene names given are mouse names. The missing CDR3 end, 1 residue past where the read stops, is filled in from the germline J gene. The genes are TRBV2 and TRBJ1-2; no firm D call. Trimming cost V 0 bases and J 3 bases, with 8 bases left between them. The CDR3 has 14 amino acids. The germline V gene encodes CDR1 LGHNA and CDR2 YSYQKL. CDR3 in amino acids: CASSQEGSDSDYTF. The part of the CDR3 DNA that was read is TGTGCCAGCAGCCAAGAAGGGAGCGACTCCGACTACACC.

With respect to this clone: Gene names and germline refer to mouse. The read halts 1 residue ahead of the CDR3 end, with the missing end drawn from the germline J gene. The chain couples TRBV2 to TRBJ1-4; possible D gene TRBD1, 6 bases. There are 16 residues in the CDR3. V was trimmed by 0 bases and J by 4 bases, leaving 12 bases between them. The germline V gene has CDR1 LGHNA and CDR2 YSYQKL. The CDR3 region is CASSQDPGGGNERLFF. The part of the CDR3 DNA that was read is TGTGCCAGCAGCCAAGACCCCGGGGGCGGCAACGAAAGATTATTT.

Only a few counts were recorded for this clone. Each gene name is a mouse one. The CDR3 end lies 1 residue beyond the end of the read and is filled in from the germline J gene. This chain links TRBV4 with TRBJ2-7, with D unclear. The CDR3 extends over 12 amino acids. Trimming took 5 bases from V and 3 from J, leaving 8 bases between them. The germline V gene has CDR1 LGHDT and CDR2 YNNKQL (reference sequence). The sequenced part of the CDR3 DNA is TGTGCCAGCAGCCACGGCATCTATGAACAGTAC. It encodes CASSHGIYEQY. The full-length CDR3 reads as CASSHGIYEQYF.